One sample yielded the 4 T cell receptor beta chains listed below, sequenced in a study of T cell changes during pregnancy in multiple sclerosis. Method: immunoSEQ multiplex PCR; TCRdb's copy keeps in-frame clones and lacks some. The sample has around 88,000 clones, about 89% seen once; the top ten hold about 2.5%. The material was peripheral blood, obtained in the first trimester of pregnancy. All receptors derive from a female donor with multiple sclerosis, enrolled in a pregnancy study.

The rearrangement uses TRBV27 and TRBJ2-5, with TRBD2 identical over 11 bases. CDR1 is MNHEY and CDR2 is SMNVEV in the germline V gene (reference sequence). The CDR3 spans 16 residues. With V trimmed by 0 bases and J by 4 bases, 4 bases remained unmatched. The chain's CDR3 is CASSLSSGLAGETQYF. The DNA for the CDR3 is TGTGCCAGCAGTTTATCGTCTGGACTAGCGGGAGAGACCCAGTACTTC.

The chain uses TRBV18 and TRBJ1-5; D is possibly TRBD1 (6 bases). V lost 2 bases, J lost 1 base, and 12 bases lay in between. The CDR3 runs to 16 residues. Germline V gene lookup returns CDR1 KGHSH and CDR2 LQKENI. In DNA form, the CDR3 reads TGTGCCAGCTCACCATTCGCGGGGGCGAGCAATCAGCCCCAGCATTTT. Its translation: CASSPFAGASNQPQHF.

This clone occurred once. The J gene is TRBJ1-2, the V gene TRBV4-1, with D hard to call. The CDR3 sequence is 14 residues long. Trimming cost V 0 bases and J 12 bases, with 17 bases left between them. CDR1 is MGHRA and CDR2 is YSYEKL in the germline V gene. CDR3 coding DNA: TGCGCCAGCAGCCAAGAGGTGGGCAGCCTTGAAGACACCTTC. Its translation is CASSQEVGSLEDTF.

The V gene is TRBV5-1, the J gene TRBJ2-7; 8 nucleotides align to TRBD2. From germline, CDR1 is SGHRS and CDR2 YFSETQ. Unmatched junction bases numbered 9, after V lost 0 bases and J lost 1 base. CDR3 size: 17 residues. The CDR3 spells CASSLAGRGGASYEQYF. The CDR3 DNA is TGCGCCAGCAGCTTGGCCGGGAGGGGGGGTGCGTCCTACGAGCAGTACTTC.